These 22 T cell receptor beta chains came from one sample sequenced in a study of T cell clones after liver transplantation. The data were produced by immunoSEQ multiplex PCR, yet TCRdb's version contains in-frame clones alone and is incomplete. The sample holds tens of thousands of clones, 70% to 90% seen once. The sample consisted of CD8+ T cells from blood, taken 12 months after liver transplant. Receptors originate from a human patient who received a liver transplant. Part of the T cells may come from the graft donor.

This chain uses TRBV28 with TRBJ2-7; tentatively, D is TRBD1 or TRBD2 (5 bases each). Trimming shortened V by 3 bases and J by 5 bases, and 14 bases separated the two germline ends. This CDR3 has 14 residues. Looked up from germline, CDR1 is MDHEN and CDR2 is SYDVKM. The CDR3 reads CASSFGAGANEQYF. DNA for the CDR3: TGTGCCAGCAGTTTTGGGGCCGGGGCTAACGAGCAGTACTTC.

CDR3 residues: CASSRGLGPQGNGYTF. DNA of the CDR3: TGCGCCAGCAGCCGGGGACTGGGACCCCAGGGAAATGGCTACACCTTC. J is TRBJ1-2 and V is TRBV4-3; maybe TRBD1 (5 bases). The germline V and J ends were trimmed by 4 bases and 6 bases, with 21 bases remaining between them. Germline V lookup: CDR1 LGHNA, CDR2 YSLEER. The CDR3 consists of 16 residues.

The rearrangement links TRBV5-6 to TRBJ1-3; D unclear. Germline-derived CDR1 and CDR2 are SGHDT and YYEEEE. This CDR3 has 15 residues. Trimming shortened V by 0 bases and J by 2 bases, and 9 bases separated the two germline ends. This CDR3 is CASSLGGAPGNTIYF. CDR3 nucleotides: TGTGCCAGCAGCTTGGGGGGAGCTCCTGGAAACACCATATATTTT. Variable domain in full (rest from reference TRBV5-6 and TRBJ1-3): DAGVTQSPTHLIKTRGQQVTLRCSPKSGHDTVSWYQQALGQGPQFIFQYYEEEERQRGNFPDRFSGHQFPNYSSELNVNALLLGDSALYLCASSLGGAPGNTIYFGEGSWLTVV.

The V and J genes are TRBV2 and TRBJ2-1, with D possibly TRBD2 on 5 matching bases. The V gene lost 8 bases and the J gene lost 0 bases, with 11 bases spanning the gap. CDR1 SNHLY and CDR2 FYNNEI come from the germline V gene. The CDR3 is made up of 14 amino acids. CDR3 coding DNA: TGTGCCAGCTGCCCAGCGGCCTCCTACAATGAGCAGTTCTTC. Translated: CASCPAASYNEQFF.

The chain is built from TRBV28 and TRBJ1-5; 7 bases match TRBD1. V lost 6 bases and J lost 5; bases outside the gene matches: 7. The CDR3 extends over 14 amino acids. Germline V CDR1 and CDR2: MDHEN, SYDVKM. The CDR3 bases are TGTGCCAGCAGACCCACAGGGGCGTATCAGCCCCAGCATTTT. Translated: CASRPTGAYQPQHF.

J is TRBJ2-3 and V is TRBV28, with 9 bases aligning to TRBD1. The V gene's germline CDR1 is MDHEN and CDR2 SYDVKM. CDR3 length: 14 residues. The junction had 3 bases not matched to a gene; V was cut back by 6 bases and J by 2 bases. The CDR3 is CASRRDRVTDTQYF. CDR3 bases: TGTGCCAGCAGGCGGGACAGGGTCACAGATACGCAGTATTTT.

The chain joins TRBV28 to TRBJ1-5; D is possibly TRBD1 (6 bases). There are 14 residues in the CDR3. Trimming stripped 3 bases from V and 6 bases from J, with 12 bases between. Germline lookup yields CDR1 MDHEN and CDR2 SYDVKM. The CDR3 region is CASSFRGSSQPQHF. The CDR3 DNA is TGTGCCAGCAGTTTCAGGGGTTCGAGTCAGCCCCAGCATTTT.

J is TRBJ2-1 and V is TRBV4-1, with D uncertain. The germline V gene has CDR1 MGHRA and CDR2 YSYEKL. This CDR3 is 18 amino acids long. Trimming pared 3 bases from V and 5 bases from J, leaving 23 bases between. CDR3 DNA: TGCGCCAGCAGCCAGGGGTTTACAACCCTCCATTACAACAATGAGCAGTTCTTC. As protein: CASSQGFTTLHYNNEQFF.

The CDR3 DNA reads as TGTGCCAGCAGCTCCCCGAGGTCTAGCAATCAGCCCCAGCATTTT. Translating it yields CASSSPRSSNQPQHF. The V call is TRBV28, the J call TRBJ1-5; D gene unclear. Germline CDR1 reads MDHEN; CDR2 reads SYDVKM. The V end lost 6 bases, the J end lost 0 bases, and 12 bases lay between the germline ends. The CDR3 spans 15 residues.

This clone is a singleton in its sample. This chain links TRBV18 with TRBJ1-5; 8 nucleotides line up with TRBD1. This CDR3 is built from 17 residues. From germline, CDR1 is KGHSH and CDR2 LQKENI. V lost 2 bases to trimming and J lost 2 bases; unmatched junction nucleotides: 8. This CDR3 is CASSPVEETGGNQPQHF. CDR3 nucleotide sequence: TGTGCCAGCTCACCAGTAGAAGAGACAGGGGGCAATCAGCCCCAGCATTTT.

J is TRBJ1-5 and V is TRBV19, with no clear D. The V gene's germline CDR1 is LNHDA and CDR2 SQIVND (reference sequence). V dropped 3 bases and J dropped 3 bases, with 18 bases sitting between them. The CDR3 has 17 residues. CDR3: CASSINSYSTINQPQHF. CDR3 in DNA: TGTGCCAGTAGTATTAATTCCTACAGCACCATCAATCAGCCCCAGCATTTT.

With regard to this clone: The CDR3 carries no conserved terminal phenylalanine or tryptophan, so it likely arises from a read error. The rearrangement joins TRBV27 to TRBJ2-7; D remains ambiguous. Germline CDR1 reads MNHEY; CDR2 reads SMNVEV (reference sequence). The V end lost 8 bases, the J end lost 0 bases, and 8 bases lay between the germline ends. The CDR3 contains 12 residues. The CDR3 region is CASWTASYEQYL. The CDR3 DNA sequence: TGTGCCAGCTGGACGGCCTCCTACGAGCAGTACCTC.

The rearrangement joins TRBV29-1 to TRBJ1-5; 7 bases line up with TRBD1. Germline V CDR1 and CDR2: SQVTM, ANQGSEA. The CDR3 sequence is 14 residues long. The V gene end was trimmed by 7 bases and the J gene end by 7 bases; junction bases not matched to a gene: 13. The CDR3 region is CSAVTGVEEQPQHF. In DNA form, the CDR3 reads TGCAGCGCCGTCACAGGGGTAGAAGAGCAGCCCCAGCATTTT.

The V call is TRBV11-2, the J call TRBJ2-1, with D perhaps TRBD1 or TRBD2 (6 bases each). CDR3 size: 13 residues. In germline, CDR1 is SGHAT, CDR2 FQNNGV. V lost 4 bases, J lost 7 bases, and 11 bases lay in between. CDR3 DNA sequence: TGTGCCAGCAGCTGGGGGGCGCGGAATGAGCAGTTCTTC. It yields the protein CASSWGARNEQFF.

The chain is built from TRBV28 and TRBJ1-5; TRBD1 matches at 8 bases. Germline loops: CDR1 MDHEN, CDR2 SYDVKM. The junction had 10 bases not matched to a gene; V was cut back by 8 bases and J by 7 bases. This CDR3 is 14 amino acids long. CDR3 loop: CASHRQGFRQPQHF. The CDR3 DNA follows: TGTGCCAGCCACCGACAGGGGTTCAGACAGCCCCAGCATTTT.

This clone was seen only once. J is TRBJ1-1 and V is TRBV11-2, with no clear D. V was trimmed by 3 bases and J by 4 bases, leaving 15 bases between them. This CDR3 has 15 amino acids. CDR1 and CDR2 from the germline V gene are SGHAT and FQNNGV. CDR3 bases: TGTGCCAGCAGCTTGGCCTACGTGGTGGGCACTGAAGCTTTCTTT. Translated: CASSLAYVVGTEAFF.

The chain uses TRBV28 and TRBJ2-7; 10 nucleotides line up with TRBD2. The J segment lost 4 bases and the V segment lost 3 bases, leaving 6 bases of the junction unmatched. This CDR3 is built from 15 residues. Germline CDR1 MDHEN, CDR2 SYDVKM. The CDR3 spells CASSFVSAGGYEQYF. In DNA form, the CDR3 reads TGTGCCAGCAGTTTTGTCTCAGCGGGAGGGTACGAGCAGTACTTC.

The V and J genes are TRBV19 and TRBJ1-1, with D maybe TRBD1 (6 bases). The germline V and J ends were trimmed by 3 bases and 1 base, with 12 bases remaining between them. This CDR3 is 15 amino acids long. Per germline, CDR1 LNHDA and CDR2 SQIVND (reference sequence). The CDR3 nucleotides are TGTGCCAGTAGTATGACAGGACACACGAACACTGAAGCTTTCTTT. It yields the protein CASSMTGHTNTEAFF.

The V call is TRBV7-2, the J call TRBJ2-7; 9 bases fit TRBD1. V shed 5 bases and J 2 bases; nucleotides not matched to a gene: 19. Looked up from germline, CDR1 is SGHTA and CDR2 is FQGNSA. CDR3 size: 19 residues. The CDR3 reads CASSRTDPPTGGAAYEQYF. Here the CDR3 DNA reads TGTGCCAGCAGCCGTACCGATCCTCCGACAGGGGGAGCGGCCTACGAGCAGTACTTC. Variable domain in full (rest from reference TRBV7-2 and TRBJ2-7): GAGVSQSPSNKVTEKGKDVELRCDPISGHTALYWYRQSLGQGLEFLIYFQGNSAPDKSGLPSDRFSAERTGGSVSTLTIQRTQQEDSAVYLCASSRTDPPTGGAAYEQYFGPGTRLTVT.

The rearrangement links TRBV5-6 to TRBJ2-1; D not resolved. The CDR3 runs 14 residues. The germline CDR1 and CDR2 sequences are SGHDT and YYEEEE. Trimming took 5 bases from V and 5 from J, leaving 14 bases between them. The CDR3 region is CASRPYGLHNEQFF. As DNA, the CDR3 is TGTGCCAGCAGACCTTACGGGCTACACAATGAGCAGTTCTTC.

V gene TRBV27 combines with J gene TRBJ1-1; the match to TRBD1 covers 8 bases. The V and J ends lost 5 bases and 4 bases, in that order; junction bases with no gene match: 12. CDR1 MNHEY and CDR2 SMNVEV come from the germline V gene (reference sequence). The length of the CDR3 is 16 residues. The CDR3 nucleotides are TGTGCCAGCAGTCCGTCGACAGGGGCCCTGGTCACTGAAGCTTTCTTT. Its translation is CASSPSTGALVTEAFF.

The V and J genes are TRBV19 and TRBJ1-2, with D possibly being TRBD1 (6 bases). Trimming pared 3 bases from V and 3 bases from J, leaving 11 bases between. Germline V gives CDR1 LNHDA, CDR2 SQIVND (reference sequence). CDR3 length equals 14 residues. The CDR3 spells CASSMGGRDYGYTF. CDR3 sequence (DNA): TGTGCCAGTAGTATGGGGGGCCGTGACTATGGCTACACCTTC.